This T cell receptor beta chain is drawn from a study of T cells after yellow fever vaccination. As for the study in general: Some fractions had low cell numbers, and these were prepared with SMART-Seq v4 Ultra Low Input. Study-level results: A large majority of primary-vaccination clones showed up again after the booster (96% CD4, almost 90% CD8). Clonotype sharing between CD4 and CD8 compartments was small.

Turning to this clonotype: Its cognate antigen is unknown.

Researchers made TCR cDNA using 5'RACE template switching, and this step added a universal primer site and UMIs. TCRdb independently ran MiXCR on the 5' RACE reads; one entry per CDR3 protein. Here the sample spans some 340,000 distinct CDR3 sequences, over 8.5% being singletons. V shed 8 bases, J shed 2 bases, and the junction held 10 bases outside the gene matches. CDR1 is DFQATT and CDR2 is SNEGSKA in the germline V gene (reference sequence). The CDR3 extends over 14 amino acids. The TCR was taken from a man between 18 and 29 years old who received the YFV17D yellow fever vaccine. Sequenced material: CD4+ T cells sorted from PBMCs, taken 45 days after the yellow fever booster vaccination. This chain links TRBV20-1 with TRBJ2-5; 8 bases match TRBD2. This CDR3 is CSPREGVGQETQYF. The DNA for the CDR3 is TGCAGTCCCCGGGAGGGTGTGGGGCAAGAGACCCAGTACTTC.